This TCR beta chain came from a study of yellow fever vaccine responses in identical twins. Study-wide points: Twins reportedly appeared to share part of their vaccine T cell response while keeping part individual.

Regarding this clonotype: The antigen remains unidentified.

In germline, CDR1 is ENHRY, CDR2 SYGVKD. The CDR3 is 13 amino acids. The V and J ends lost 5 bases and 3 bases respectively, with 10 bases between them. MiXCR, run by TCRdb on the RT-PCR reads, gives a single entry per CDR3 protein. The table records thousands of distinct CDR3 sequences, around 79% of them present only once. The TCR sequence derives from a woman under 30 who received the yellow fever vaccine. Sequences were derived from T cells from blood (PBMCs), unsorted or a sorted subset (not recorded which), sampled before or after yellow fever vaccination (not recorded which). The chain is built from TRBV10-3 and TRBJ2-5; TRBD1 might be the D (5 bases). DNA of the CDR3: TGTGCCATCAGTACAGGACCTAAAGAGACCCAGTACTTC. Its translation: CAISTGPKETQYF.